This T cell receptor (beta chain) was sequenced in a study of human T cells and chemical hapten exposure. The time point here: pre-sensitization, week 0. Stated treatment: therapeutic diphenylcyclopropenone sensitization with weekly scalp DPC. One entry per CDR3 protein results from TCRdb running MiXCR on the RACE reads. Counted here are about 80,000 distinct CDR3 sequences, 12% to 15% occurring once; the ten biggest clones make up 4.6%. This CDR3 has 13 amino acids. The germline V gene has CDR1 SNHLY and CDR2 FYNNEI. V was trimmed by 6 bases and J by 13 bases, leaving 18 bases between them. Note on this clonotype: Its antigen is undetermined.

Study outcomes and limitations: Following DPC sensitization, TCRs present above 1 in 1000 frequency showed no change.

Sequencing was performed on whole blood, taken in connection with sensitization to the hapten diphenylcyclopropenone (DPC). This clonotype originated in a woman aged 45-65 years with alopecia areata. Some clones in this sample may be carry-over from other donors' samples. The genes are TRBV2 and TRBJ1-4; unclear D gene. The CDR3 loop is CASRMTREKGLFF. The CDR3 DNA reads TGTGCCAGCAGGATGACACGGGAAAAGGGACTGTTTTTT.